The clone carrying this TCR beta chain was counted between two and nine times. Its antigen is still unknown. CDR1 is LGHNA and CDR2 is YNFKEQ in the germline V gene. Trimming at V came to 4 bases and at J to 7 bases, leaving 8 bases not matched to a gene. This CDR3 is built from 16 residues. This specimen belongs to a study of cytomegalovirus exposure and HLA in healthy donors. Study observations and caveats: Later examination showed HLA-associated TCR beta chains had greater clonal expansion than equally common others.

This PCR relied on a set of 60 Vbeta primers and 13 Jbeta primers. Generated by immunoSEQ multiplex PCR, the TCRdb table keeps only in-frame clones and is missing some. Here the sample spans under 200,000 clones, over 75% being singletons. This TCR was sampled from a man aged 55 to 69 in good health and CMV-seronegative. The specimen sequenced was PBMCs. This chain uses TRBV4-2 with TRBJ2-2, with 11 bases matching TRBD1. DNA of the CDR3: TGTGCCAGCAGCCGAGGGGACAGGGGGAGCGTCGGGGAGCTGTTTTTT. Translating gives CASSRGDRGSVGELFF.